This entry is about one T cell receptor (beta chain). Its antigen is undetermined. This CDR3 contains 15 residues. Germline values: CDR1 DFQATT, CDR2 SNEGSKA (reference sequence). This record comes from a study of T cells expressing NK-cell markers. About the research overall: The TCR beta repertoires were obtained from sorted CD3+CD56+NKG2C+, CD3+CD56+NKG2C- and CD3+CD56-NKG2C+ T cells. Most of the eight sequenced donors were HCMV-seropositive; one was seronegative. Study findings and constraints: It remained uncertain whether the expanded NKG2C+ T cell clones were specific for HCMV antigens.

For TCR beta, cDNA was produced by 5'RACE template switching with UMIs. TCRdb reanalyzed the 5' RACE reads and collapses them to one entry per CDR3 protein, without DNA. The sample table sets out roughly 390,000 distinct CDR3 sequences. The clonotype was recovered from a man between 18 and 69 years old in good health. Sequencing was performed on blood T cells: a sorted CD56 or NKG2C T cell subset, CD4+ or CD8+ T cells, or bulk PBMC T cells (not recorded which). The chain couples TRBV20-1 to TRBJ1-2; absent DNA, TCRdb's TRBD1 call cannot be checked. CDR3: CSAKLRGVQGDGYTF.